This record looks at one T cell receptor beta chain sequence and its context. This clonotype was picked up a small number of times. What this receptor recognizes is not known. No base quality values were provided; no much bigger clone lies one nucleotide off. This specimen belongs to a study of molecular identifiers for immune sequencing clone quantification (dated by TCRdb to the late 2010s). Notes on the research overall: For a replicate experiment, RNA from around 20,000 or 100,000 naive CD8 T cells was divided into five aliquots, and four of the five aliquots were sequenced. CD8 T cells were used in a methods study to benchmark molecular-identifier clustering-based TCR repertoire sequencing (MIDCIRS) and TCR RNA copy counting.

V is clipped by 0 bases and J by 4 bases, and the sequence between their germline boundaries is 7 bases long. CDR1 MGHRA and CDR2 YSYEKL are derived from the germline V gene. The CDR3 runs 13 residues from the cysteine to the phenylalanine. The retained sequence is limited to the CDR3, 39 bases, with the frame set at the first base. The study at large found these results: When barcode sub-clustering was omitted, TCR diversity was inflated by chimeric consensus sequences, with chimeras reaching as high as 47%. Identical TCR molecules sharing a barcode could cause highly expanded clone sizes to be underestimated. The naive libraries included spiked-in Jurkat TCR RNA (roughly 11 copies' worth), and this RNA is not part of the donor repertoire. Spiked-in Jurkat TCR RNA equivalent to a single cell was reported to be detectable even among 800,000 to 1,000,000 naive CD8 T cells. Approximately 3.1 recovered TCR RNA copies per cell were obtained by modeling, versus about ten by digital PCR, implying a capture efficiency of about 30%. In CMV-specific effector cells, clones with more than 20 RNA copies accounted for over 97% of molecules, whereas in naive cells such clones accounted for under 1%.

Naive CD8 T cell libraries were made from approximately 22,000 to 940,000 sorted cells using 10%, 30% or 50% of purified RNA. On a BD FACSAria II, naive CD8 T cells were FACS-sorted as CD8+CD4-CCR7+CD45RA+ and collected into RLT Plus buffer. To test detection sensitivity, Jurkat RNA equivalent to ten TCR copies was spiked into samples of about 19,000-1,000,000 naive CD8 T cells. CD8 T cells were enriched using RosetteSep CD8+ T Cell Enrichment Cocktail and Ficoll-Paque, and the enriched cells then underwent ACK red cell lysis. The library was built by means of PCR. Sequencing instrument: NextSeq 500. Bulk TCR libraries were generated as previously described, with the TCR primers listed in Table S5 used. Total RNA was purified with the Qiagen AllPrep DNA/RNA kit. Before any analysis, reads coming from multiple sequencing runs of the same library were combined into one pool. Concerning the study's data processing: Reads were retained only if their TCR constant sequence matched exactly, and those retained reads were trimmed to 150 nt and grouped according to their 12-nt molecular barcodes. Reads inside each barcode group were sub-clustered using a 15% Levenshtein threshold, and a quality-weighted consensus sequence was constructed for each RNA molecule. Non-functional sequences were discarded, and so were lower-count sequences lying one edit away from another sequence. On the basis of fitting two negative binomial distributions, barcode sub-clusters with fewer than 20% of the maximum read count were discarded. The public reads were quality trimmed at Q25 with fastp and then assembled into clones with MiXCR by TCRdb, keeping productive beta chains. Each CDR3 protein gets just one entry, which takes the most common genes and DNA from the rows behind it. TCRdb's processing, not the authors', yielded these V and J calls. For this sample the table gives around 100,000 distinct CDR3 sequences, of which about 35% were detected only once. The top ten hold 9.7% of the sample.

The clonotype comes from a human donor in good health. Some libraries in this study had Jurkat cell RNA spiked in. In this chain, TRBV4-1 is recombined with TRBJ2-7, with the D segment identity uncertain. The sample taken for sequencing was naive CD8+ T cells from blood, with Jurkat cell RNA spiked in. What this sample's cell subset or site label stands for: FACS-sorted CD8+CD4-CCR7+CD45RA+ naive T cells. The DNA sequence follows: TGCGCCAGCAGCCAAGATCCACAGTACGAGCAGTACTTC. It is translated as CASSQDPQYEQYF.